This record covers a single T cell receptor beta chain. This clonotype has more than one count but fewer than ten. The target of this receptor is not known. There are no base qualities to consult, and no much larger clone falls within one base. These data come from a study of T cell repertoires in cytomegalovirus infection (dated by TCRdb to the late 2010s). Regarding the complete study: The peptide stimulations were aimed at well-studied HLA-B-restricted epitopes as well as recently identified HLA-C-restricted CMV epitopes, whose presentation resists viral immunomodulation. The HLA type of each donor mattered for the analysis, because public TCR beta signatures pointed to carriage of CMV infection along with the matching HLA type. The study at large found these results: In the ex vivo response, HLA-C-restricted CMV-specific TCR beta clonotypes were dominant, and in two of eight donors the single most frequent clonotype came from this HLA-C-restricted group. In both this cohort and an independent cohort of some 380 donors, the cumulative frequency of public TCR beta family members distinguished carriers of CMV infection plus the relevant HLA type.

The instrument given in TCRdb is Illumina HiSeq 1500. The raw public data were reprocessed by TCRdb itself: fastp quality trimming at Q25, MiXCR clonotype calling, in-frame beta chains only. Each record represents a unique CDR3 protein, reported with the most common genes and DNA among its rows. The sample data list around 120,000 distinct CDR3 sequences, and 42% of these were observed just once. The ten largest clones represent roughly 74% of the sample. The CDR3, cysteine through phenylalanine, is 14 amino acids long. Just CDR3 DNA is preserved here, 42 bases in frame from base 1. V is reduced by 4 bases and J by 7 bases, leaving a spacing of 14 bases between them. CDR1 and CDR2, looked up from the germline V gene (reference sequence), are LNHDA and SQIVND. The treatment or condition label corresponds to: in vitro stimulation with specific CMV peptide epitopes to enrich CMV-specific T cells.

The origin of this receptor is a human donor in good health (CMV status not recorded). Some clones in this sample may be carry-over from other donors' samples. This sequence uses TRBV19 and TRBJ2-1; perhaps TRBD2 is the D gene, with 5 bases matching. The source material was CD8+ T cells from cultured PBMCs, sampled from culture after CMV antigen stimulation. This receptor has the CDR3 CASSTSSGWNEQFF. The DNA reads as follows: TGTGCCAGTAGTACCTCCTCGGGGTGGAATGAGCAGTTCTTC.